This T cell receptor beta chain was recovered during a study of ipilimumab plus nivolumab after autologous stem cell transplantation. The overall study: A median of roughly 8 nivolumab and 4 or 5 ipilimumab doses were given.

Notes on the study in general: Authors suggest TCR repertoire, Treg phenotype and gut microbiota support further study.

The ends were cut back, 6 bases at V and 0 bases at J, with 9 bases in the middle. Germline V lookup: CDR1 SQVTM, CDR2 ANQGSEA. This CDR3 contains 12 residues. In regard to this clone: Its antigen is as yet unknown. The same CDR3 can be traced to other DNA sequences in this sample.

The repertoire was sequenced with immunoSEQ multiplex PCR; TCRdb's copy has only in-frame clones and lacks some. Among 15,000 to 20,000 clones listed, over 60% were seen once. The sample in question was PBMCs, obtained in a trial of ipilimumab plus nivolumab as post-transplant consolidation. The TCR was taken from a male donor with diffuse large B-cell lymphoma. The chain carries TRBV29-1 and TRBJ2-7; D might be TRBD1 or TRBD2, each matching 5 bases. In nucleotides, the CDR3 is TGCAGCGTCGGGACGGACTCCTACGAGCAGTACTTC. The encoded protein is CSVGTDSYEQYF.